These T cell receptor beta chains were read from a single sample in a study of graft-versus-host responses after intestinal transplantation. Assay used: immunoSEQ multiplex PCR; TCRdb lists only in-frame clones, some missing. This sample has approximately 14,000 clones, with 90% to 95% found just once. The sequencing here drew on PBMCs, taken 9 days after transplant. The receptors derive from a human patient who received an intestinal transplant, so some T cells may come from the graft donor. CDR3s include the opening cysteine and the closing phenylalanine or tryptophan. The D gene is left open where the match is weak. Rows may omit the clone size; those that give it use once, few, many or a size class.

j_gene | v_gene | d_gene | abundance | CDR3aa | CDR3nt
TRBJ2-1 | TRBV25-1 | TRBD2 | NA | CASSDPSSGRAYNEQFF | TGTGCCAGCAGTGACCCCTCTAGCGGGAGGGCGTACAATGAGCAGTTCTTC
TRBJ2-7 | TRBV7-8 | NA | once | CASSPLGGEQYF | TGTGCCAGCAGCCCCTTAGGGGGCGAGCAGTACTTC
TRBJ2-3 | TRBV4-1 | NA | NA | CASSQEERFTDTQYF | TGCGCCAGCAGCCAAGAGGAGCGATTCACAGATACGCAGTATTTT
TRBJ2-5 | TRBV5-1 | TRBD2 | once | CASSLGGGILETQYF | TGCGCCAGCAGCTTGGGCGGGGGGATCCTAGAGACCCAGTACTTC
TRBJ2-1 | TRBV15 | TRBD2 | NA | CATSREAGGGFNEQFF | TGTGCCACCAGCAGAGAGGCGGGAGGAGGATTCAATGAGCAGTTCTTC
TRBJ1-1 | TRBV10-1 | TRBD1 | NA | CASSERRDRGYTEAFF | TGCGCCAGCAGTGAACGACGGGACAGGGGTTACACTGAAGCTTTCTTT
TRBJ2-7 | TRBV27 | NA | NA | CASSLQGIGDEQYF | TGTGCCAGCAGTTTACAGGGGATCGGGGACGAGCAGTACTTC
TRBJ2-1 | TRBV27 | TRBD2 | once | CASSLLGTRLNEQFF | TGTGCCAGCAGCCTCCTCGGGACTAGGCTGAATGAGCAGTTCTTC
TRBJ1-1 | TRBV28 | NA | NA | CASSFGQRFTEAFF | TGTGCCAGCAGTTTTGGGCAGAGGTTCACTGAAGCTTTCTTT
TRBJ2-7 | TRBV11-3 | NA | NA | CASSSTGYEQYF | TGTGCCAGCAGCTCGACAGGATACGAGCAGTACTTC
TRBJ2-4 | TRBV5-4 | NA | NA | CASSLKSLAKNIQYF | TGTGCCAGCAGCTTGAAAAGTCTAGCCAAAAACATTCAGTACTTC
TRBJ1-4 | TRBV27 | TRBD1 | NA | CASSLTRGEEKLFF | TGTGCCAGCAGTTTGACCAGGGGGGAGGAAAAACTGTTTTTT
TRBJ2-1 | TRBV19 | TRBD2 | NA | CASSISGGIEQFF | TGTGCCAGTAGTATAAGCGGGGGTATTGAGCAGTTCTTC
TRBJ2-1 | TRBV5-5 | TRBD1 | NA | CASSFRDRLTNEQFF | TGTGCCAGCAGCTTCCGGGACAGACTTACCAATGAGCAGTTCTTC
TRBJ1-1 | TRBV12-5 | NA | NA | CASGLTQGGRAMNTEAFF | TGTGCTAGTGGTTTGACCCAGGGAGGGCGGGCCATGAACACTGAAGCTTTCTTT
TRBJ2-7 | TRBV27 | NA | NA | CASSLFGGLVRYEQYF | TGTGCCAGCAGTTTATTCGGGGGCCTCGTTCGCTACGAGCAGTACTTC